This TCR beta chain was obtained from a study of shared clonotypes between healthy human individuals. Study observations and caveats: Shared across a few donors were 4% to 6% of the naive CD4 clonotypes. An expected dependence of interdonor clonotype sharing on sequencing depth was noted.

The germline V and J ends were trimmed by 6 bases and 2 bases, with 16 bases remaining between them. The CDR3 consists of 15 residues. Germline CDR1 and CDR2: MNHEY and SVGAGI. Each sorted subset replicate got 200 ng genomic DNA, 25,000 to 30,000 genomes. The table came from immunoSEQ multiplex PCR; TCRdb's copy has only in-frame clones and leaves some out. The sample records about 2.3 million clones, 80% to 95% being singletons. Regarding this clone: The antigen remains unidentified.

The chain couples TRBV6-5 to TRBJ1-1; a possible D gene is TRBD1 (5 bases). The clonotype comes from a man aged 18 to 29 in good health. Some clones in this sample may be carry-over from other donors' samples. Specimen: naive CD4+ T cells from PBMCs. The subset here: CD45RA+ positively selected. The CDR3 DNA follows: TGTGCCAGCAGACCCCCGGGACTGAGAAACACTGAAGCTTTCTTT. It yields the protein CASRPPGLRNTEAFF.